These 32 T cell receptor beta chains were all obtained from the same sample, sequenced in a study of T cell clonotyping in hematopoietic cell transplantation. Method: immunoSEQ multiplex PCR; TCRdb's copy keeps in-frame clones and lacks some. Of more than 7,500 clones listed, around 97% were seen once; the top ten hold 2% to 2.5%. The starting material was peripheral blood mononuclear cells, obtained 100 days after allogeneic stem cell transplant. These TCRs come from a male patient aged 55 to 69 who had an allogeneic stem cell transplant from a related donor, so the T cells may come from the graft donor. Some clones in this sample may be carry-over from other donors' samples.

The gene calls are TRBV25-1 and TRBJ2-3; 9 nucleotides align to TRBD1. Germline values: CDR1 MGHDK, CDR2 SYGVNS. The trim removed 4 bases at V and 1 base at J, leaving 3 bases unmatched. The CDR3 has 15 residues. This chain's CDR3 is CASSAGTGRTDTQYF. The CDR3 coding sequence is TGTGCCAGCAGTGCGGGGACAGGGCGCACAGATACGCAGTATTTT.

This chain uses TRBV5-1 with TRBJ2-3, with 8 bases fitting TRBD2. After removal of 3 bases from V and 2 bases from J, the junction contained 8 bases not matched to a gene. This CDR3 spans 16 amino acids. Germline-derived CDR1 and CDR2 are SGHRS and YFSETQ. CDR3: CASSWVVAGFTDTQYF. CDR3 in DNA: TGCGCCAGCAGCTGGGTGGTAGCGGGGTTCACAGATACGCAGTATTTT.

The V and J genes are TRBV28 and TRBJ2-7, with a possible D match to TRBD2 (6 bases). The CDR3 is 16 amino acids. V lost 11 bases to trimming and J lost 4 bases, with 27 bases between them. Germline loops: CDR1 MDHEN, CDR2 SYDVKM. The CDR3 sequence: CAASGREAISSYEQYF. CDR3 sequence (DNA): TGTGCCGCGTCCGGCAGGGAGGCAATTTCCTCTTACGAGCAGTACTTC.

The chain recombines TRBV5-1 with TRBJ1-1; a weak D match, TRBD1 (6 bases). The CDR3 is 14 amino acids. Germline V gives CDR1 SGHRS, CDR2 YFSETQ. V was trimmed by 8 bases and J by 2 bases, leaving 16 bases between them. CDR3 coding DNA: TGCGCCAGTCAGACCGGGACACTAAACACTGAAGCTTTCTTT. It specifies CASQTGTLNTEAFF.

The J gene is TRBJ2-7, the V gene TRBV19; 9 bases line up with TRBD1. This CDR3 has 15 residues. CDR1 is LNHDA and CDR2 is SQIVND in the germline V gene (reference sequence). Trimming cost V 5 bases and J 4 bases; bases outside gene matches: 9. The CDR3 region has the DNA TGTGCCAGTAGTCCGAGGACAGGGGCGTCATACGAGCAGTACTTC. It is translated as CASSPRTGASYEQYF.

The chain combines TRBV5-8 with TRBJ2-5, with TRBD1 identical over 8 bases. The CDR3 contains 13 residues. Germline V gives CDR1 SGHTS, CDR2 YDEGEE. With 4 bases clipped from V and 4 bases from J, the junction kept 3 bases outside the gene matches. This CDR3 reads CASSVGTGETQYF. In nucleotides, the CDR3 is TGTGCCAGCAGCGTAGGGACAGGAGAGACCCAGTACTTC.

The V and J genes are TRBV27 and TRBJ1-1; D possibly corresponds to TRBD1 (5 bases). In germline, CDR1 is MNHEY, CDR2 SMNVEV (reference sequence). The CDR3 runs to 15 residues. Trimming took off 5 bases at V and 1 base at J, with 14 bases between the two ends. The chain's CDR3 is CASSARMGTNTEAFF. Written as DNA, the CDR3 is TGTGCCAGCAGTGCCCGGATGGGGACGAACACTGAAGCTTTCTTT.

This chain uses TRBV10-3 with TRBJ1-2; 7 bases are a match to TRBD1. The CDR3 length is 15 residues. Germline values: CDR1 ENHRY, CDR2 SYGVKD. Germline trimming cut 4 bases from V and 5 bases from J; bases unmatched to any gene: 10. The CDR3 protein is CAISGQKGAPYGYTF. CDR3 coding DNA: TGTGCCATCAGTGGGCAGAAGGGGGCGCCGTATGGCTACACCTTC.

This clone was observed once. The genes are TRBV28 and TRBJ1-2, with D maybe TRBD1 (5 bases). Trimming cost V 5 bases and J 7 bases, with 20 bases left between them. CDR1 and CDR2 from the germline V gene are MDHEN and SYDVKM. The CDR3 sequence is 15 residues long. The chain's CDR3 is CASSPEAGRRAGYTF. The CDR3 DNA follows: TGTGCCAGCAGTCCCGAGGCAGGGAGGAGAGCTGGCTACACCTTC.

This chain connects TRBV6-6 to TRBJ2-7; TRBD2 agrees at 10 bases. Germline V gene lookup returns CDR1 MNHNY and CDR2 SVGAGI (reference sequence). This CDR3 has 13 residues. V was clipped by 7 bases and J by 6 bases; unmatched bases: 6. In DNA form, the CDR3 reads TGTGCCAGCAAACAGACTAGCGGGTCCGAGCAGTACTTC. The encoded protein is CASKQTSGSEQYF.

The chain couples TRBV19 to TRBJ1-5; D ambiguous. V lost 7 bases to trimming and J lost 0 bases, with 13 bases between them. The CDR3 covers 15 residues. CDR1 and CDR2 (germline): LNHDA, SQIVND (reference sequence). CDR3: CASTETGNSNQPQHF. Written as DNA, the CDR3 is TGTGCCAGTACCGAGACGGGGAATAGCAATCAGCCCCAGCATTTT. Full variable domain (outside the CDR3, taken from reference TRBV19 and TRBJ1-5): DGGITQSPKYLFRKEGQNVTLSCEQNLNHDAMYWYRQDPGQGLRLIYYSQIVNDFQKGDIAEGYSVSREKKESFPLTVTSAQKNPTAFYLCASTETGNSNQPQHFGDGTRLSIL.

This CDR3 is CASSGTGSYNSPLHF. In nucleotides, the CDR3 is TGTGCCAGCAGTGGGACAGGGTCCTATAATTCACCCCTCCACTTT. The chain is built from TRBV2 and TRBJ1-6, with 8 bases that match TRBD1. This CDR3 comprises 15 residues. Germline CDR1 and CDR2: SNHLY and FYNNEI. J was trimmed by 1 base and V by 4 bases; bases with no gene match: 0.

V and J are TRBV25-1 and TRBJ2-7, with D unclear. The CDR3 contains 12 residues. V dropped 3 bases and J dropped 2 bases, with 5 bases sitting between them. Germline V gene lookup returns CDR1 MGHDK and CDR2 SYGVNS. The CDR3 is CASSDRAYEQYF. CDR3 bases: TGTGCCAGCAGTGATAGGGCCTACGAGCAGTACTTC.

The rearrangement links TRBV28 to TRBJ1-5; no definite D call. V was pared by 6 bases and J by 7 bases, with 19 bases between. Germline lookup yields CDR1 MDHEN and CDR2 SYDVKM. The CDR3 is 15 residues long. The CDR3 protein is CASSPVKALGQPQHF. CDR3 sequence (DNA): TGTGCCAGCAGCCCCGTGAAGGCCCTCGGGCAGCCCCAGCATTTT.

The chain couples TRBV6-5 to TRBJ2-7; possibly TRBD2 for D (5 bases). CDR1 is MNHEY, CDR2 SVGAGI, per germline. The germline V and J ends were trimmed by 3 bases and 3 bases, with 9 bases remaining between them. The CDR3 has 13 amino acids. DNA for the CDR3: TGTGCCAGCAGTTATCAGGCGGGCTACGAGCAGTACTTC. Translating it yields CASSYQAGYEQYF.

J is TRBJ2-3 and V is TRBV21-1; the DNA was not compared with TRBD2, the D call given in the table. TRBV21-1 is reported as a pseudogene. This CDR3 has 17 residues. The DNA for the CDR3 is TGTGCCAGCAGCATTCCCCCCGGGGGGGAACTCACAGATACGCAGTATTTT. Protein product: CASSIPPGGELTDTQYF.

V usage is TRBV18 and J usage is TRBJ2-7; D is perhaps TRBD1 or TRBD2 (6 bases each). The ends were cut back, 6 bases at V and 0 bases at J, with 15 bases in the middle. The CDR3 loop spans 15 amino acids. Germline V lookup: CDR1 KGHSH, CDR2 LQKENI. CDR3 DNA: TGTGCCAGCTCGGACAGCGGGTTAAGCTCCTACGAGCAGTACTTC. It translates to CASSDSGLSSYEQYF.

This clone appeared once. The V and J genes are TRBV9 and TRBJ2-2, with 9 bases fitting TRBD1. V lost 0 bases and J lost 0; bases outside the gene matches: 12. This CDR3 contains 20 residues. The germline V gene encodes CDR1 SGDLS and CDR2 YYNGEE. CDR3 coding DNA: TGTGCCAGCAGCGTAGGCCCTGGGACAGGGAGCCTCTCGAACACCGGGGAGCTGTTTTTT. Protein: CASSVGPGTGSLSNTGELFF.

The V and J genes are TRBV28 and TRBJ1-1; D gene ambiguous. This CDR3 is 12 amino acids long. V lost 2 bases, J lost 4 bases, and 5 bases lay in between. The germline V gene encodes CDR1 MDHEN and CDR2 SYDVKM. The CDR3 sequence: CASSLRVTEAFF. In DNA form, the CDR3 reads TGTGCCAGCAGTTTAAGGGTCACTGAAGCTTTCTTT.

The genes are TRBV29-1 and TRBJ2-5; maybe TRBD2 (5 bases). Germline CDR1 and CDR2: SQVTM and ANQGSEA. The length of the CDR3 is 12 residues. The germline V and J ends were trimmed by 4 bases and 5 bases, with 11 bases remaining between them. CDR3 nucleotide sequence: TGCAGCGTTGGGGCTAGCTTGGAGACCCAGTACTTC. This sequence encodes CSVGASLETQYF.

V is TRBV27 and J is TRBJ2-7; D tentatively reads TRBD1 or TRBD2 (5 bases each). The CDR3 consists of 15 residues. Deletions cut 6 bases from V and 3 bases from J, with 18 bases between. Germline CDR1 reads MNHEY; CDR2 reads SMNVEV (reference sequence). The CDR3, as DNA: TGTGCCAGCAGCTTACGGGGCGGGCGCGGCTACGAGCAGTACTTC. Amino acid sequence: CASSLRGGRGYEQYF.

CDR3: CASNDIGTQYF. The CDR3 nucleotides read TGCGCCAGCAACGACATAGGGACCCAGTACTTC. The chain recombines TRBV5-1 with TRBJ2-5; D is unclear. The germline gives CDR1 SGHRS, CDR2 YFSETQ. The V end was cut by 6 bases, the J end by 7 bases, with 10 bases between. The CDR3 has 11 residues.

The CDR3 DNA follows: TGTGCCAGCAAGCAGGGTCCCAACTATGGCTACACCTTC. Encoded protein: CASKQGPNYGYTF. The chain links TRBV28 to TRBJ1-2; weak D call: TRBD1 (5 bases). The CDR3 has 13 residues. Germline CDR1 reads MDHEN; CDR2 reads SYDVKM. V gave up 7 bases and J gave up 2 bases, with 11 bases separating them.

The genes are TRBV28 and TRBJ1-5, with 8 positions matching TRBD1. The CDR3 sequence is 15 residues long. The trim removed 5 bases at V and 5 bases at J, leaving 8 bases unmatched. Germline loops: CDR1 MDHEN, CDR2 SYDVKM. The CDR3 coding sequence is TGTGCCAGCAGTCGGTCGGACAGGGCCTATCAGCCCCAGCATTTT. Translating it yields CASSRSDRAYQPQHF.

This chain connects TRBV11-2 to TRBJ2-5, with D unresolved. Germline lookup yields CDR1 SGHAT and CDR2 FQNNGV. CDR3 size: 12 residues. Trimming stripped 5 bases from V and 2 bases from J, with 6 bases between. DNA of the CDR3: TGTGCCAGCAGCCAGTTTCAAGAGACCCAGTACTTC. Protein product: CASSQFQETQYF.

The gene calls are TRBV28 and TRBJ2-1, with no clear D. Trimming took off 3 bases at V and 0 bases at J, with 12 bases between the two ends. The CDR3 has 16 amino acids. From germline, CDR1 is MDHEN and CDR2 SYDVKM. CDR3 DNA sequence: TGTGCCAGCAGTTTTAGGTGCGCCACCTCCTACAATGAGCAGTTCTTC. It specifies CASSFRCATSYNEQFF.

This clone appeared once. This chain's CDR3 is CASSNEGVNSPLHF. CDR3 in DNA: TGTGCCAGCAGTAACGAGGGGGTTAATTCACCCCTCCACTTT. The chain employs TRBV6-1 and TRBJ1-6; TRBD1 is a possible D gene (6 bases). Trimming pared 5 bases from V and 6 bases from J, leaving 11 bases between. The CDR3 is 14 residues long. Germline V gene data show CDR1 as MNHNS and CDR2 as SASEGT.

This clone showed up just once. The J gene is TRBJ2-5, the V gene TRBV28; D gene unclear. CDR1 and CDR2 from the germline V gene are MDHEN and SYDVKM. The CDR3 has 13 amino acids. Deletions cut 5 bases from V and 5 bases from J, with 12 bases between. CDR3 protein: CASSMHTGETQYF. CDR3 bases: TGTGCCAGCAGTATGCACACCGGGGAGACCCAGTACTTC.

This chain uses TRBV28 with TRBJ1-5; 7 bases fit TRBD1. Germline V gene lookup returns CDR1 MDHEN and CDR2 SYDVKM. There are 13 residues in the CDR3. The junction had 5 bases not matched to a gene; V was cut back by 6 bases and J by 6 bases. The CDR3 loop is CASRTGKTQPQHF. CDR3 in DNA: TGTGCCAGCAGGACAGGGAAGACTCAGCCCCAGCATTTT.

The CDR3 region has the DNA TGTGCCAGCAGTTGGATGACAGGGGGCAATCAGCCCCAGCATTTT. Protein sequence: CASSWMTGGNQPQHF. This chain connects TRBV28 to TRBJ1-5; 8 bases match TRBD1. V lost 4 bases and J lost 2; bases outside the gene matches: 4. The CDR3 runs to 15 residues. CDR1 MDHEN and CDR2 SYDVKM come from the germline V gene. Combining the CDR3 with reference TRBV28 and TRBJ1-5 gives the whole variable domain DVKVTQSSRYLVKRTGEKVFLECVQDMDHENMFWYRQDPGLGLRLIYFSYDVKMKEKGDIPEGYSVSREKKERFSLILESASTNQTSMYLCASSWMTGGNQPQHFGDGTRLSIL.

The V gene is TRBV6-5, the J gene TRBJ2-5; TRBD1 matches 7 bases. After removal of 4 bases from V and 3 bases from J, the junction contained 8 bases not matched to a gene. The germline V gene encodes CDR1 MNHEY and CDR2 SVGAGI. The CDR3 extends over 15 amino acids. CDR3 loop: CASSFRQGWKETQYF. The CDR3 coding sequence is TGTGCCAGCAGTTTCCGACAGGGATGGAAAGAGACCCAGTACTTC.

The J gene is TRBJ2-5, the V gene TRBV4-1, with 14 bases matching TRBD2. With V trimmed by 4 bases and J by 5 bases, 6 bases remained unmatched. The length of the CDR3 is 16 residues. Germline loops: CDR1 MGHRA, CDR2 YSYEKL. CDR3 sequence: CASSRGLAGEGETQYF. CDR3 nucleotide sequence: TGCGCCAGCAGCCGGGGACTAGCGGGGGAGGGGGAGACCCAGTACTTC.